What follows describes a single T cell receptor (beta chain). Trimming left V 5 bases short and J 9 bases short, with 16 bases between. The CDR3 has 13 residues. Germline CDR1 MDHEN, CDR2 SYDVKM. The sample belongs to a study of shared clonotypes between healthy human individuals. The repertoire was sequenced with immunoSEQ multiplex PCR; TCRdb's copy has only in-frame clones and lacks some. This sample has about 2.4 million clones, with 93% found just once. The TCR originated in a man between 18 and 35 years old in good health. Some clones in this sample may be carry-over from other donors' samples. Material for sequencing was naive CD4+ T cells from PBMCs. Regarding subset: CD45RA+ positively selected. The V and J genes are TRBV28 and TRBJ1-2; no clear D gene. The CDR3 bases are TGTGCCAGCAGTCAGACCCGGATTGGGAGCTACACCTTC. Amino acids: CASSQTRIGSYTF.